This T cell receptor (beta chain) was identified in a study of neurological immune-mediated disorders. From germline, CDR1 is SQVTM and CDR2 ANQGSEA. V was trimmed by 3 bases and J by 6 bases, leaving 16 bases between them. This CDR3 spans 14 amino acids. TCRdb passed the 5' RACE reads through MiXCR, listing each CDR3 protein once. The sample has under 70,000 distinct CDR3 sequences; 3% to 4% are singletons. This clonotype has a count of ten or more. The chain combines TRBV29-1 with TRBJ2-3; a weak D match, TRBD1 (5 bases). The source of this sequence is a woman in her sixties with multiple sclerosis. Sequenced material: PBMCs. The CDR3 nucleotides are TGCAGCGTTGAGTCTCCAGGGCAAGGTGATACGCAGTATTTT. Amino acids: CSVESPGQGDTQYF.